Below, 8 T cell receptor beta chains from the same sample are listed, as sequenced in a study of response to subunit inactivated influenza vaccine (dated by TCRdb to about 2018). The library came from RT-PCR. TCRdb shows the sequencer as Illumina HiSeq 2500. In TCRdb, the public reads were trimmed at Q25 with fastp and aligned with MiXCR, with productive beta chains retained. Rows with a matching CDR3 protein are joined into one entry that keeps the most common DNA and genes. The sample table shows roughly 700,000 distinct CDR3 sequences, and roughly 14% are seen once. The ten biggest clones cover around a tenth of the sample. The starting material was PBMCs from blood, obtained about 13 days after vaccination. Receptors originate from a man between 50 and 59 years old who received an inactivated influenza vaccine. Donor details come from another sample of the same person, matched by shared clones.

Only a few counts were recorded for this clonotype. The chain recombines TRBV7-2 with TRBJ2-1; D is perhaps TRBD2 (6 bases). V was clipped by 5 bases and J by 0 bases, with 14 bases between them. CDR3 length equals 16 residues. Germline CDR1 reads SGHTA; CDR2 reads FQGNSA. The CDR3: CASSRRALSSYNEQFF. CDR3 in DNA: TGTGCCAGCAGCCGGAGGGCCCTCAGCTCCTACAATGAGCAGTTCTTC. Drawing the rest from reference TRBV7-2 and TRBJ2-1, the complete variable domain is GAGVSQSPSNKVTEKGKDVELRCDPISGHTALYWYRQSLGQGLEFLIYFQGNSAPDKSGLPSDRFSAERTGGSVSTLTIQRTQQEDSAVYLCASSRRALSSYNEQFFGPGTRLTVL.

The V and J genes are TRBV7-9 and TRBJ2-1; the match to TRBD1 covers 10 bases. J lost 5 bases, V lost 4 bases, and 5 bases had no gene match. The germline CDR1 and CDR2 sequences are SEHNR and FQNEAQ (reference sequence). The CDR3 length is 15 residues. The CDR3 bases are TGTGCCAGCAGCTCCCGGGACAGGGGACACAATGAGCAGTTCTTC. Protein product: CASSSRDRGHNEQFF.

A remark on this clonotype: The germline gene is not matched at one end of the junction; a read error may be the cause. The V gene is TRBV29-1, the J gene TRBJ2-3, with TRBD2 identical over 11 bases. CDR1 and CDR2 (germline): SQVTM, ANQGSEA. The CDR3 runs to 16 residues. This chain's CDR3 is CSLEAPLAGEPDTQYF. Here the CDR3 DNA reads TGCAGCCTTGAGGCCCCACTAGCGGGAGAACCAGATACGCAGTATTTT.

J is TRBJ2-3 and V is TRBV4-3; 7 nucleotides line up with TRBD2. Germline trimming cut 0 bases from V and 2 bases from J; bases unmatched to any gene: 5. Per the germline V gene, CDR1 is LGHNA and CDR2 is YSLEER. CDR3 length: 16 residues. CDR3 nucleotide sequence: TGCGCCAGCAGCCAAGAACCTAGCGGCCTCACAGATACGCAGTATTTT. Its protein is CASSQEPSGLTDTQYF.

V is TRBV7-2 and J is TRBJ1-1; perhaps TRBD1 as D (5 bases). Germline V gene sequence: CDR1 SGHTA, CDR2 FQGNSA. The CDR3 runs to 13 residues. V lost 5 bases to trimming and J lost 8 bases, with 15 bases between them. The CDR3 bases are TGTGCCAGCAGCCAGAGACAGATGGGAGAAGCTTTCTTT. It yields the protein CASSQRQMGEAFF.

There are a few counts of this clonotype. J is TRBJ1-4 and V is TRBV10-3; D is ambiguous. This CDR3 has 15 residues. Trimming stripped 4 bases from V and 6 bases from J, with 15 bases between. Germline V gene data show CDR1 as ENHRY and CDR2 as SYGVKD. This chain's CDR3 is CAISGRSGEYEKLFF. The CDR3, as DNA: TGTGCCATCAGTGGACGAAGCGGAGAATATGAAAAACTGTTTTTT.

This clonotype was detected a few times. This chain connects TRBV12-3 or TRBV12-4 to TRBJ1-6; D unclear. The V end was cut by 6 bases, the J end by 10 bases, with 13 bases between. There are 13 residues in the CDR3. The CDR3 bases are TGTGCCAGCAGCGTTCGTGAGAACTCACCCCTCCACTTT. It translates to CASSVRENSPLHF.

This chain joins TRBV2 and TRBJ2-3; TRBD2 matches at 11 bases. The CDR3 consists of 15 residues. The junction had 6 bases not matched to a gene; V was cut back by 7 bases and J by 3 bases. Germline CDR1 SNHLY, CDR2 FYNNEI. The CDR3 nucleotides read TGTGCCAGCACGATAGCGGGAGGGCCGACAGATACGCAGTATTTT. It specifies CASTIAGGPTDTQYF.